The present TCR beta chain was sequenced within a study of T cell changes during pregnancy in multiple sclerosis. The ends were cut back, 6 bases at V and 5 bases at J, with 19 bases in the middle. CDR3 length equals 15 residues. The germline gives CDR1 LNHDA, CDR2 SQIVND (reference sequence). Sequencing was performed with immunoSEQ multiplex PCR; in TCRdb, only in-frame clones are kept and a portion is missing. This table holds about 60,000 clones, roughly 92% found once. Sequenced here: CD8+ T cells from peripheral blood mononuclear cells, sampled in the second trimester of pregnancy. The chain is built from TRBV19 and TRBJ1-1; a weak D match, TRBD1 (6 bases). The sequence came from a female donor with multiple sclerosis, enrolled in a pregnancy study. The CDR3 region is CASSSTGLGTTEAFF. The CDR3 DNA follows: TGTGCCAGTAGCTCAACAGGGTTGGGAACGACTGAAGCTTTCTTT.